Listed below are T cell receptor beta chains from one sample, sequenced in a study of T-cell reconstitution after alpha-beta-depleted transplantation in children. TCRdb ran MiXCR on the PCR reads and lists one entry per CDR3 protein. Of over 45,000 distinct CDR3 sequences in the sample, approximately 43% were seen once. The specimen comprised PBMCs, mostly from graft donor cells, sampled 360 days after TCRalphabeta/CD19-depleted stem cell transplant. All receptors derive from a male patient between 5 and 17 years old who had a stem cell transplant for acute lymphoblastic leukemia, so the T cells may come from the graft donor. The CDR3 runs from the conserved cysteine through the conserved F or W.

TRBJ2-3,TRBV27,CASRLGAPDTQYF
TRBJ2-2,TRBV27,CASSHNPGELFF
TRBJ2-7,TRBV28,CASSFRGGDEQYF
TRBJ2-1,TRBV3-1,CASTSGTRYNEQFF
TRBJ2-2,TRBV5-1,CASSSRTARPNTGELFF
TRBJ1-2,TRBV7-2,CASSPRGANYGYTF
TRBJ2-3,TRBV20-1,CNARLAPLFRTDTQYF
TRBJ1-1,TRBV28,CASSPREGVTEAFF
TRBJ1-4,TRBV6-5,CASSYGTGLELFF
TRBJ2-7,TRBV4-3,CASSQAPAGARSEQYF
TRBJ2-7,TRBV5-1,CASSPTPDRSYEQYF
TRBJ1-1,TRBV5-1,CASSGGLYNTEAFF
TRBJ2-5,TRBV7-3,CASSWTVQETQYF
TRBJ2-3,TRBV6-5,CASSYNPRGGSGTDTQYF
TRBJ2-7,TRBV7-2,CASSLEQGRYEQYF
TRBJ1-5,TRBV12-3/TRBV12-4,CASSYREDQPQHF
TRBJ1-6,TRBV27,CASSLMPGTPNSPLHF